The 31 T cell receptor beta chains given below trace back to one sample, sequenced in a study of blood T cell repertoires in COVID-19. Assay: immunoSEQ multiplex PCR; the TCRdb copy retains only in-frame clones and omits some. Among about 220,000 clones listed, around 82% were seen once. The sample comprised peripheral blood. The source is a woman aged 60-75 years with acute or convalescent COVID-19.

CDR3 region: CASSPRWGGEKLFF. The DNA of the CDR3 is TGTGCCAGCAGCCCGCGATGGGGCGGTGAAAAACTGTTTTTT. The J gene is TRBJ1-4, the V gene TRBV27; D might be TRBD1 (5 bases). V was shortened by 6 bases and J by 7 bases, with 15 bases between the two germline ends. Germline V gene sequence: CDR1 MNHEY, CDR2 SMNVEV (reference sequence). This CDR3 has 14 residues. The full variable domain, in which reference TRBV27 and TRBJ1-4 provide the parts outside the CDR3, is EAQVTQNPRYLITVTGKKLTVTCSQNMNHEYMSWYRQDPGLGLRQIYYSMNVEVTDKGDVPEGYKVSRKEKRNFPLILESPSPNQTSLYFCASSPRWGGEKLFFGSGTQLSVL.

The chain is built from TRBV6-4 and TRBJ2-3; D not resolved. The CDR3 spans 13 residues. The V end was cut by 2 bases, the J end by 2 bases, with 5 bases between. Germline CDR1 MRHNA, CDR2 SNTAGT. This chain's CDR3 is CASSDADTDTQYF. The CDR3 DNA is TGTGCCAGCAGTGACGCAGACACAGATACGCAGTATTTT.

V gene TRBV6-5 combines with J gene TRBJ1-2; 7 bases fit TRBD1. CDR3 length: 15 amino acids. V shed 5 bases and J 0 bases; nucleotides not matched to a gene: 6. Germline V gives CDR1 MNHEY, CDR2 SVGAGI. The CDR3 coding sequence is TGTGCCAGCAGTCGAGGGACAGAGGCTAACTATGGCTACACCTTC. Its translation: CASSRGTEANYGYTF.

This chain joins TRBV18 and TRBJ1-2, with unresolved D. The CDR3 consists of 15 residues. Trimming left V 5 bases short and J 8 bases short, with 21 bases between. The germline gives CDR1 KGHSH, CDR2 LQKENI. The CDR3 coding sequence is TGTGCCAGCTCAGCCAATTCCCTGTCTCGAGGCGGCTACACCTTC. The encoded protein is CASSANSLSRGGYTF.

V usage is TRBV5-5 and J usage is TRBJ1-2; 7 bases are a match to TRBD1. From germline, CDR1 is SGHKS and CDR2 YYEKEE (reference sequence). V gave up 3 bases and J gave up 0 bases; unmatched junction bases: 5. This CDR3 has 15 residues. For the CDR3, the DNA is TGTGCCAGCAGCTCCGACAGGGTGTCTAACTATGGCTACACCTTC. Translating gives CASSSDRVSNYGYTF.

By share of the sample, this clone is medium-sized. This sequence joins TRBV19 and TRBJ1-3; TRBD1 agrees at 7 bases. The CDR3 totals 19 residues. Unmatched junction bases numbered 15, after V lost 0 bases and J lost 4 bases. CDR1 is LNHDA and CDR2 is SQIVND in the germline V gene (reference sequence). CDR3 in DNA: TGTGCCAGTAGTATAGATATCCCGACAGGGTCGACATCCGGAAACACCATATATTTT. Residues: CASSIDIPTGSTSGNTIYF.

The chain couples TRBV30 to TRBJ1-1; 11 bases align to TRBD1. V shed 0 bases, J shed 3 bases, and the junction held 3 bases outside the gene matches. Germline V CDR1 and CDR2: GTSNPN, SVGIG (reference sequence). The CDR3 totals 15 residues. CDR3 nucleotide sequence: TGTGCCTGGAGTGTTGTGGGACAGGGGGACACTGAAGCTTTCTTT. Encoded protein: CAWSVVGQGDTEAFF.

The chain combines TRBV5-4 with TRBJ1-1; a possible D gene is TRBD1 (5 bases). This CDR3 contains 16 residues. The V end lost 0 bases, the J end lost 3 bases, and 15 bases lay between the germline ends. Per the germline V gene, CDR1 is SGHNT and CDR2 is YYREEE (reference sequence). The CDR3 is CASSLARGSVDTEAFF. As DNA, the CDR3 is TGTGCCAGCAGCTTGGCTAGGGGCTCGGTGGACACTGAAGCTTTCTTT.

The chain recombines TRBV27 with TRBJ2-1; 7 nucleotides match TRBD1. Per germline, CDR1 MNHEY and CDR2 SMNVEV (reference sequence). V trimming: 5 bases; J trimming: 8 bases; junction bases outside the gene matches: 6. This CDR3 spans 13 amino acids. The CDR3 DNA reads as TGTGCCAGCAGTCCAACAGGGGTCGATGAGCAGTTCTTC. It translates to CASSPTGVDEQFF.

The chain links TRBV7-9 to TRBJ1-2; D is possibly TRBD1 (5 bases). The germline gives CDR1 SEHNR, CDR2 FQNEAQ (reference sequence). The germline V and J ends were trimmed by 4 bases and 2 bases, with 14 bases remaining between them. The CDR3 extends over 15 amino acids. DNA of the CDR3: TGTGCCAGCAGCTCAACCGGAGGGGTGAACTATGGCTACACCTTC. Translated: CASSSTGGVNYGYTF. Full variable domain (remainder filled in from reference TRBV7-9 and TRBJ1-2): DTGVSQNPRHKITKRGQNVTFRCDPISEHNRLYWYRQTLGQGPEFLTYFQNEAQLEKSRLLSDRFSAERPKGSFSTLEIQRTEQGDSAMYLCASSSTGGVNYGYTFGSGTRLTVV.

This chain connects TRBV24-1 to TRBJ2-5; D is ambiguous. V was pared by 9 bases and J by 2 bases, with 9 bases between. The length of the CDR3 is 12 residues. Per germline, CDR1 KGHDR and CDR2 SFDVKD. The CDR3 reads CATSAGQETQYF. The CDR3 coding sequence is TGTGCCACCTCAGCAGGACAAGAGACCCAGTACTTC.

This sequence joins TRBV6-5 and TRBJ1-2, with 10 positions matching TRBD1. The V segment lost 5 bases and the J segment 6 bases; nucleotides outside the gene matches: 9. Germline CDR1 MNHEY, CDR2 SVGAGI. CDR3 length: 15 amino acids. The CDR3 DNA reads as TGTGCCAGCAGTACTCGACAGGGGGCAGTCGATGGCTACACCTTC. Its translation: CASSTRQGAVDGYTF.

CDR3 DNA: TGTGCCAGCAGCGGCGGGGCCTCCGCCTATGGCTACACCTTC. Translated: CASSGGASAYGYTF. The genes are TRBV5-4 and TRBJ1-2, with a tentative D call TRBD1 (5 bases). The CDR3 runs to 14 residues. Germline CDR1 is SGHNT and CDR2 is YYREEE (reference sequence). Trimming took 4 bases from V and 4 from J, leaving 14 bases between them.

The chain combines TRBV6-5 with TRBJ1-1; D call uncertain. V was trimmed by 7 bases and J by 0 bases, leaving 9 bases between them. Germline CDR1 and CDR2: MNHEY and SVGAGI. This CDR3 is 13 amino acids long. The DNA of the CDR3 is TGTGCCAGCACCCTGGGCATGAACACTGAAGCTTTCTTT. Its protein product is CASTLGMNTEAFF.

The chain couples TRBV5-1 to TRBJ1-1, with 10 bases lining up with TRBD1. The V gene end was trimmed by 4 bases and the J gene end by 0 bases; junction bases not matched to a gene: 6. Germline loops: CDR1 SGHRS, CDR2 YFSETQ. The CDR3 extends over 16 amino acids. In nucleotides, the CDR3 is TGCGCCAGCAGCAGACAGGGGGCGCGGGTGAACACTGAAGCTTTCTTT. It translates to CASSRQGARVNTEAFF.

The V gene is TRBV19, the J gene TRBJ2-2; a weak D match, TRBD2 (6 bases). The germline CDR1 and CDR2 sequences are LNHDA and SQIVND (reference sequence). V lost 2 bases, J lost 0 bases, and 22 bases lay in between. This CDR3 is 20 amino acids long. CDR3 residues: CASSIFPRGPEIANTGELFF. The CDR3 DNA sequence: TGTGCCAGTAGTATATTCCCGCGGGGTCCTGAAATCGCGAACACCGGGGAGCTGTTTTTT.

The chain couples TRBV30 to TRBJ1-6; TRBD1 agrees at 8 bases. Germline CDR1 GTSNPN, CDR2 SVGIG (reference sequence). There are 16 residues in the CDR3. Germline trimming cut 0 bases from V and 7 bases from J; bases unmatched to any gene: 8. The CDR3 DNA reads TGTGCCTGGAGTGTAGCCGGGACAGGTGGGAATTCACCCCTCCACTTT. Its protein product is CAWSVAGTGGNSPLHF.

CDR3 loop: CASSPPGGRQQYF. Here the CDR3 DNA reads TGTGCCAGCAGTCCACCAGGGGGGAGACAGCAGTACTTC. The chain employs TRBV28 and TRBJ2-7, with TRBD1 as a possible D gene (7 bases). This CDR3 has 13 residues. Germline V gene lookup returns CDR1 MDHEN and CDR2 SYDVKM. Trimming removed 5 bases at V and 8 bases at J, with 16 bases between.

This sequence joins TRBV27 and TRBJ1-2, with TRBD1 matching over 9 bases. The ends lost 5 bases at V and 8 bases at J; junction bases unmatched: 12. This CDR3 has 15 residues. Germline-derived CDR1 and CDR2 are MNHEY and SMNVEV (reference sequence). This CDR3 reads CASSPSGTGFQGYTF. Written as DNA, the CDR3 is TGTGCCAGCAGTCCGTCCGGGACAGGGTTTCAGGGCTACACCTTC.

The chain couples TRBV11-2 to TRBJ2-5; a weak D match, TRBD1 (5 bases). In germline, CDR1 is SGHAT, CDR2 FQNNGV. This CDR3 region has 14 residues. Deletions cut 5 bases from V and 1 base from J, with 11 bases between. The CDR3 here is CASSGAKRQETQYF. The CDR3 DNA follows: TGTGCCAGCAGCGGGGCGAAGCGCCAAGAGACCCAGTACTTC.

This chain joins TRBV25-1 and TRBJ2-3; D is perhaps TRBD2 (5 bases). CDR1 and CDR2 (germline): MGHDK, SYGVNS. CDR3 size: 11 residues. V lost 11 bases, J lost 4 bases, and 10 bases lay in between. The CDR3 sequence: CAGGSADTQYF. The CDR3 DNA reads TGTGCCGGAGGCTCCGCAGATACGCAGTATTTT. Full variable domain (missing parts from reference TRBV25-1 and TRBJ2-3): EADIYQTPRYLVIGTGKKITLECSQTMGHDKMYWYQQDPGMELHLIHYSYGVNSTEKGDLSSESTVSRIRTEHFPLTLESARPSHTSQYLCAGGSADTQYFGPGTRLTVL.

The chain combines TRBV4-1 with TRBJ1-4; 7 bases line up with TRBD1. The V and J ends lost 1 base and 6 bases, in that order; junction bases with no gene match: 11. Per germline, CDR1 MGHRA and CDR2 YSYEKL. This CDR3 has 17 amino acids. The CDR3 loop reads CASSQAQGGMRHEKLFF. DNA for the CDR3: TGCGCCAGCAGCCAAGCTCAGGGGGGAATGAGGCATGAAAAACTGTTTTTT.

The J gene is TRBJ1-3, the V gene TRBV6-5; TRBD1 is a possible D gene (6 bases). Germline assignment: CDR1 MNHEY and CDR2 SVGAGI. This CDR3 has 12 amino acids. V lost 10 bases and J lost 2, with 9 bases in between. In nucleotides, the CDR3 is TGTGCCACAACAGGGACTGGAAACACCATATATTTT. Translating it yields CATTGTGNTIYF.

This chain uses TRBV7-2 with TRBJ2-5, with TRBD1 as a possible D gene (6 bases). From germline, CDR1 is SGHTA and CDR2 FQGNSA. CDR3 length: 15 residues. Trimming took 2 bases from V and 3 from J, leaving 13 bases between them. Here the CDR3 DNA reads TGTGCCAGCAGCTTACATGGTCCAGGGGAAGAGACCCAGTACTTC. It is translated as CASSLHGPGEETQYF.

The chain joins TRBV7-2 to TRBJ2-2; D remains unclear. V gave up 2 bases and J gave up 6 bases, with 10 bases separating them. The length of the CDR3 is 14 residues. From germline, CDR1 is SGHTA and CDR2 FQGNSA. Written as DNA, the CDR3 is TGTGCCAGCAGCTTAAGCGCGAAGGCCGGGGAGCTGTTTTTT. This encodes CASSLSAKAGELFF.

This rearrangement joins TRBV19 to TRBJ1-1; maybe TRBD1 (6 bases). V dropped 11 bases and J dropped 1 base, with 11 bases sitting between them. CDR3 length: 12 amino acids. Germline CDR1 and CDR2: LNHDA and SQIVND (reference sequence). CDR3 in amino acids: CASRGANTEAFF. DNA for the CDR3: TGTGCCTCCCGGGGGGCGAACACTGAAGCTTTCTTT.

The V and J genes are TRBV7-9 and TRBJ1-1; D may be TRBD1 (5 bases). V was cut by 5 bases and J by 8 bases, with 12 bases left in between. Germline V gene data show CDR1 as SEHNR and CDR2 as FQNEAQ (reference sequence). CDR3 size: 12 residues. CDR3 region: CASSPAGGEAFF. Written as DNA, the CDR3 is TGTGCCAGCAGCCCAGCGGGGGGGGAAGCTTTCTTT.

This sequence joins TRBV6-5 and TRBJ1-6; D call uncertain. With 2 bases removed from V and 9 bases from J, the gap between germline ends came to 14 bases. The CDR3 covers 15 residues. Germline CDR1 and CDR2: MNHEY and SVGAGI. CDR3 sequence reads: CASSYGGARLSPLHF. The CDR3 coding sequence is TGTGCCAGCAGTTACGGCGGTGCCAGACTTTCACCCCTCCACTTT.

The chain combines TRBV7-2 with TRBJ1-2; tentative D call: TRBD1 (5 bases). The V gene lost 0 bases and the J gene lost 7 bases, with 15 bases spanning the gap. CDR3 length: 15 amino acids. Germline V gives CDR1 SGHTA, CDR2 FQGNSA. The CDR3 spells CASSLATEPFGGYTF. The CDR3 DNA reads TGTGCCAGCAGCTTAGCGACAGAGCCCTTCGGTGGCTACACCTTC.

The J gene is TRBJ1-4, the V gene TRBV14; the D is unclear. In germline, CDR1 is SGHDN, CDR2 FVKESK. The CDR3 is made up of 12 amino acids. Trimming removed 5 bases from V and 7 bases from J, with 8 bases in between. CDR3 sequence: CASSTRGEKLFF. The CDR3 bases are TGTGCCAGCAGCACACGGGGTGAAAAACTGTTTTTT.

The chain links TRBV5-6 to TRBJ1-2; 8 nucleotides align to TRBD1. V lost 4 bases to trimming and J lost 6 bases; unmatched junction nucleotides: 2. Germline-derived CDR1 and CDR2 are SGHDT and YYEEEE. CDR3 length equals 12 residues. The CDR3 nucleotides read TGTGCCAGCAGCAAGACAGGGGATGGCTACACCTTC. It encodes CASSKTGDGYTF.